This section outlines one TCR beta chain sequence together with its context. Germline loops: CDR1 MNHEY, CDR2 SMNVEV (reference sequence). The CDR3 runs 14 residues. Trimming at V came to 10 bases and at J to 5 bases, leaving 10 bases not matched to a gene. The data were obtained in a study of blood T cell repertoires in COVID-19. Turning to the study itself: COVID-19 samples from acute and convalescent phases originated in the United States, Italy and Spain. The cDNA or gDNA used as material had been derived from T cells, B-cell-depleted T cells, or PBMCs.

Original processing methods: Estimated nucleated cell counts came from reference gene primer amplification. The table came from immunoSEQ multiplex PCR; TCRdb's copy has only in-frame clones and leaves some out. V, J and clone size derive from that table, while D and trimming were established from the DNA sequence. The table lists 80,000 to 95,000 clones, 89% of them singletons. This receptor was identified in a woman aged 70 to 79 with acute or convalescent COVID-19. The J gene is TRBJ2-1, the V gene TRBV27, with 8 bases lining up with TRBD1. The sample taken for sequencing was peripheral blood. The CDR3 DNA reads as TGTGCCACCAAAATAGACAGGGGCGACAATGAGCAGTTCTTC. This gives the protein CATKIDRGDNEQFF.